These 9 T cell receptor beta chains came from one sample sequenced in a study of blood T cell repertoires in COVID-19. Assay: immunoSEQ multiplex PCR; the TCRdb copy retains only in-frame clones and omits some. The table shows about 310,000 clones, with approximately 90% occurring only once. Sequencing was carried out using PBMCs or T cells enriched from blood (not recorded which). The receptor set was obtained from a woman aged 18 to 35 who had recovered from COVID-19.

The chain recombines TRBV20-1 with TRBJ2-3; D gene ambiguous. Deletions cut 3 bases from V and 3 bases from J, with 4 bases between. The germline V gene encodes CDR1 DFQATT and CDR2 SNEGSKA (reference sequence). CDR3 length: 11 residues. This CDR3 is CSASVTDTQYF. CDR3 sequence (DNA): TGCAGTGCTAGTGTAACAGATACGCAGTATTTT.

V usage is TRBV30 and J usage is TRBJ1-5; maybe TRBD1 (6 bases). V was cut by 2 bases and J by 2 bases, with 13 bases left in between. The length of the CDR3 is 15 residues. Germline lookup yields CDR1 GTSNPN and CDR2 SVGIG (reference sequence). CDR3 protein: CAWSSYREGNQPQHF. In nucleotides, the CDR3 is TGTGCCTGGAGTTCTTACAGGGAAGGCAATCAGCCCCAGCATTTT.

As DNA, the CDR3 is TGCAGCGTTGAAGGGGGACAGGGATTCACTGAAGCTTTCTTT. It specifies CSVEGGQGFTEAFF. This chain links TRBV29-1 with TRBJ1-1; 9 positions match TRBD1. The CDR3 contains 14 residues. V lost 1 base and J lost 4; bases outside the gene matches: 4. Germline V gene lookup returns CDR1 SQVTM and CDR2 ANQGSEA.

The V call is TRBV27, the J call TRBJ2-3; 8 nucleotides agree with TRBD1. The ends lost 7 bases at V and 2 bases at J; junction bases unmatched: 8. The CDR3 consists of 15 residues. Germline V gene sequence: CDR1 MNHEY, CDR2 SMNVEV (reference sequence). CDR3 in DNA: TGTGCCAGCACGCCAGGGGGCGAGTCCACAGATACGCAGTATTTT. As protein: CASTPGGESTDTQYF.

The V gene is TRBV12-3 or TRBV12-4, the J gene TRBJ2-1; 7 bases match TRBD2. The CDR3 has 12 amino acids. Losses at the gene ends were 2 bases for V and 10 bases for J; bases not matched to a gene: 2. DNA for the CDR3: TGTGCCAGCAGTTTATGGGAGGGGGAGCAGTTCTTC. Translation: CASSLWEGEQFF.

This clone was detected only a few times. This chain joins TRBV3-1 (or the pseudogene TRBV3-2) and TRBJ1-6, with unresolved D. CDR3 length: 15 residues. V was trimmed by 4 bases and J by 9 bases, leaving 16 bases between them. Germline values: CDR1 LGHDT, CDR2 YNNKEL (reference sequence). The DNA for the CDR3 is TGTGCCAGCAGCCCTTCCGGCAGGTTGCTTTCACCCCTCCACTTT. Amino acids: CASSPSGRLLSPLHF.

The V gene is TRBV9, the J gene TRBJ2-3; TRBD1 is a possible D gene (6 bases). This CDR3 contains 16 residues. V dropped 3 bases and J dropped 1 base, with 15 bases sitting between them. Germline CDR1 reads SGDLS; CDR2 reads YYNGEE. The CDR3 spells CASSEGTYDGTDTQYF. CDR3 in DNA: TGTGCCAGCAGCGAGGGGACATACGATGGCACAGATACGCAGTATTTT.

The rearrangement uses TRBV5-6 and TRBJ2-7; D possibly corresponds to TRBD2 (5 bases). V lost 4 bases to trimming and J lost 3 bases, with 17 bases between them. CDR1 is SGHDT and CDR2 is YYEEEE in the germline V gene. The CDR3 length is 15 residues. CDR3 amino acids: CASSPTRLASYEQYF. The DNA of the CDR3 is TGTGCCAGCAGCCCGACGAGGCTAGCAAGCTACGAGCAGTACTTC.

This chain links TRBV27 with TRBJ1-2, with TRBD1 as a possible D gene (6 bases). V was clipped by 3 bases and J by 4 bases, with 15 bases between them. CDR1 is MNHEY, CDR2 SMNVEV, per germline (reference sequence). The CDR3 is 15 residues long. The chain's CDR3 is CASSLGGRGTYGYTF. The CDR3 nucleotides are TGTGCCAGCAGTTTGGGGGGGCGGGGTACCTATGGCTACACCTTC.